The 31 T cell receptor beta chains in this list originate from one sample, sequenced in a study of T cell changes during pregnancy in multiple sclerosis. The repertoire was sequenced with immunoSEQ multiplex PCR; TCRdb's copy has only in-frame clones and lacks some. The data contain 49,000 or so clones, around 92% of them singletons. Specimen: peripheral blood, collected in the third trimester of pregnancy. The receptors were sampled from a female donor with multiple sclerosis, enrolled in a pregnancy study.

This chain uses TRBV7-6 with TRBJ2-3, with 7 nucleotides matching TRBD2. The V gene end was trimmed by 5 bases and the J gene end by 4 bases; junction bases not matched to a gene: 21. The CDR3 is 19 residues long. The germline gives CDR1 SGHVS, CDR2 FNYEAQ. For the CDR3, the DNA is TGTGCCAGCAGCCTTCTAGGTCCTAGCGGAAACAACCGACCAGATACGCAGTATTTT. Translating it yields CASSLLGPSGNNRPDTQYF.

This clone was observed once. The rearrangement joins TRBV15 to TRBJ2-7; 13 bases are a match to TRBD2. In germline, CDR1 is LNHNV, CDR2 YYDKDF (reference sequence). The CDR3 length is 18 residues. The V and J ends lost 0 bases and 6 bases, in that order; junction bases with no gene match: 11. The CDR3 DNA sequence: TGTGCCACCAGCAGAGATCGAATAGGGACTAGCGGGACTTCCGAGCAGTACTTC. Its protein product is CATSRDRIGTSGTSEQYF.

The CDR3 coding sequence is TGTGCCAGCAGCCCAATACTAGCGGGAGGGGGCGCGCAGTATTTT. It encodes CASSPILAGGGAQYF. J is TRBJ2-3 and V is TRBV6-5; 13 bases map to TRBD2. The trim removed 6 bases at V and 10 bases at J, leaving 10 bases unmatched. The CDR3 length is 15 residues. CDR1 is MNHEY, CDR2 SVGAGI, per germline.

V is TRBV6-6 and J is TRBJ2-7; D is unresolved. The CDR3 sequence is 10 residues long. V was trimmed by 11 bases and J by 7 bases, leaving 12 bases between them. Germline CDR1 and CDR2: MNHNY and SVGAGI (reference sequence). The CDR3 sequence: CAAGGAEQYF. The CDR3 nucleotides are TGTGCCGCAGGTGGCGCTGAGCAGTACTTC.

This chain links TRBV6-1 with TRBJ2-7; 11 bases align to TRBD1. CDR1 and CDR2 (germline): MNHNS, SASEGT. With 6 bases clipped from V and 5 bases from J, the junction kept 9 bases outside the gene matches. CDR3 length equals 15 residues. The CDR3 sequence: CASRPGTGGVDEQYF. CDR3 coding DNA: TGTGCCAGCAGACCAGGGACAGGGGGGGTCGACGAGCAGTACTTC.

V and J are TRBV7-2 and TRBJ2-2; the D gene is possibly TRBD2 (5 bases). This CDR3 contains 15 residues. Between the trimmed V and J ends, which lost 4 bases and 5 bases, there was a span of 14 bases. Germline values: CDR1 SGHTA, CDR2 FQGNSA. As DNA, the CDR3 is TGTGCCAGCAGCTCGTGGACGGGAAAAACCGGGGAGCTGTTTTTT. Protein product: CASSSWTGKTGELFF.

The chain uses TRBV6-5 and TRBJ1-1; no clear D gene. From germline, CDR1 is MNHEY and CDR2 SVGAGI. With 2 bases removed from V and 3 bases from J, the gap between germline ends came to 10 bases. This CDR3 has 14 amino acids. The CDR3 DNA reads TGTGCCAGCAGTTACGGGCCCGGTCACACTGAAGCTTTCTTT. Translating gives CASSYGPGHTEAFF.

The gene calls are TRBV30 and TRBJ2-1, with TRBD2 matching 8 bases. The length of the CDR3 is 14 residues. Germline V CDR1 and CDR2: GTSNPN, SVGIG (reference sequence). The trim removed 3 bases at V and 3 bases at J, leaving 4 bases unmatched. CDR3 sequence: CAWSSSGSYNEQFF. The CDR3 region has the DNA TGTGCCTGGAGCTCGAGCGGGAGCTACAATGAGCAGTTCTTC.

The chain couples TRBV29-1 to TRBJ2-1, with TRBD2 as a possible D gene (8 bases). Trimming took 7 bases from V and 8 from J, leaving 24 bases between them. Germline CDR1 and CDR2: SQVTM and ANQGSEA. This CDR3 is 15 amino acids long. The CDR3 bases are TGCAGCGCCCGGGGGGGGGAGGGGGCGCGTTATGAGCAGTTCTTC. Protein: CSARGGEGARYEQFF.

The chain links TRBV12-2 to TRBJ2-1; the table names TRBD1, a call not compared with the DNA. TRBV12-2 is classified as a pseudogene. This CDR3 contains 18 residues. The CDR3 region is CASRPSPGSSFPRNEQFF. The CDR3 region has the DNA TGTGCAAGTCGCCCAAGCCCAGGGTCTTCGTTCCCGCGGAATGAGCAGTTCTTC.

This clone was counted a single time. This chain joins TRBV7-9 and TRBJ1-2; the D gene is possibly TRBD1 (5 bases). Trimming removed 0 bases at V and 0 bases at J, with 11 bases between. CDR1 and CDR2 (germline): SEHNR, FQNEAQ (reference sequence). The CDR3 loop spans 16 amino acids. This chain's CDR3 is CASSLAPSGANYGYTF. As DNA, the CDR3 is TGTGCCAGCAGCTTAGCGCCGTCGGGGGCTAACTATGGCTACACCTTC.

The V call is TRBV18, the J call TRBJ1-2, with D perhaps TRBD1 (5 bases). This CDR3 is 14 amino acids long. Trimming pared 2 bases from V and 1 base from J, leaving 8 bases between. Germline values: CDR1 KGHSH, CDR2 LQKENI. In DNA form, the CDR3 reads TGTGCCAGCTCACCAAAAAGGGGTAACTATGGCTACACCTTC. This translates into CASSPKRGNYGYTF.

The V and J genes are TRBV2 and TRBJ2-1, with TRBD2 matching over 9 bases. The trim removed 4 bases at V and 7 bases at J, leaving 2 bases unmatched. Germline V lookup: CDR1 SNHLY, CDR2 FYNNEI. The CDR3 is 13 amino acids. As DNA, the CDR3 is TGTGCCAGCAGTGGACTAGCGGAAAATGAGCAGTTCTTC. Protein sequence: CASSGLAENEQFF.

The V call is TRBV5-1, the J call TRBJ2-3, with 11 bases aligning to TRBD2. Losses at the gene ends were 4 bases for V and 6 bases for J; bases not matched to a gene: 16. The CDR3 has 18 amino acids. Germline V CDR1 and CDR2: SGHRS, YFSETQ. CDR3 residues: CASSRSPLLAGEKDTQYF. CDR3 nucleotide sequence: TGCGCCAGCAGCCGTTCCCCACTACTAGCGGGAGAGAAGGATACGCAGTATTTT.

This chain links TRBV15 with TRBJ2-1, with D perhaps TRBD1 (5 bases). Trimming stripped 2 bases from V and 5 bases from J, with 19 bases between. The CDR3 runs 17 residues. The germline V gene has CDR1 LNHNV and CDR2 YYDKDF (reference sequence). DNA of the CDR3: TGTGCCACCAGCAGATCCCTGGGCAAGGGGTTAGACAATGAGCAGTTCTTC. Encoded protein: CATSRSLGKGLDNEQFF.

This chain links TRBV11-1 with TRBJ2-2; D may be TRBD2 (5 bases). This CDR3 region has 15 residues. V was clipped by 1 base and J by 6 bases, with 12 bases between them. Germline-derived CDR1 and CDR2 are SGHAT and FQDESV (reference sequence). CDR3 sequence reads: CASSLGMVASGELFF. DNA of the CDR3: TGTGCCAGCAGCTTAGGGATGGTAGCGTCCGGGGAGCTGTTTTTT. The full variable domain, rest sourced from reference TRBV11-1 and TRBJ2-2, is EAEVAQSPRYKITEKSQAVAFWCDPISGHATLYWYRQILGQGPELLVQFQDESVVDDSQLPKDRFSAERLKGVDSTLKIQPAELGDSAMYLCASSLGMVASGELFFGEGSRLTVL.

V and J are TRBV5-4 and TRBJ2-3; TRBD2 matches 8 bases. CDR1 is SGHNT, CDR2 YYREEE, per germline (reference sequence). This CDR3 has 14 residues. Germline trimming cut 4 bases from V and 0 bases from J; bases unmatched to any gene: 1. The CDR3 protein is CASSAGGSTDTQYF. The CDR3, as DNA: TGTGCCAGCAGCGCGGGGGGTAGCACAGATACGCAGTATTTT.

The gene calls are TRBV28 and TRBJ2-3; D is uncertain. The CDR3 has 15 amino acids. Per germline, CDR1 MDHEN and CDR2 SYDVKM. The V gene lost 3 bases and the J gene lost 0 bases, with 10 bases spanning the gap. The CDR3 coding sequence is TGTGCCAGCAGTTTTCGCGGTGCTAGCACAGATACGCAGTATTTT. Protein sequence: CASSFRGASTDTQYF.

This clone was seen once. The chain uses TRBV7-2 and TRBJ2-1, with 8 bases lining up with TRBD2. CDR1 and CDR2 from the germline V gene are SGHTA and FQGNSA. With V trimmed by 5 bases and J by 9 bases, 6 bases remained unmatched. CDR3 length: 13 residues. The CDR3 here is CASSEGTRAEQFF. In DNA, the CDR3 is TGTGCCAGCAGCGAAGGGACTAGGGCTGAGCAGTTCTTC.

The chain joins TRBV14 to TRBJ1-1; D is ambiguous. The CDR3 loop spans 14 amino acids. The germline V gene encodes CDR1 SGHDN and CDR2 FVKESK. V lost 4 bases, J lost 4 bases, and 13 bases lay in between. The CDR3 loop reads CASSPFREATEAFF. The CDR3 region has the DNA TGTGCCAGCAGCCCATTCCGGGAGGCCACTGAAGCTTTCTTT. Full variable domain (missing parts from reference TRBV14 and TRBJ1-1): EAGVTQFPSHSVIEKGQTVTLRCDPISGHDNLYWYRRVMGKEIKFLLHFVKESKQDESGMPNNRFLAERTGGTYSTLKVQPAELEDSGVYFCASSPFREATEAFFGQGTRLTVV.

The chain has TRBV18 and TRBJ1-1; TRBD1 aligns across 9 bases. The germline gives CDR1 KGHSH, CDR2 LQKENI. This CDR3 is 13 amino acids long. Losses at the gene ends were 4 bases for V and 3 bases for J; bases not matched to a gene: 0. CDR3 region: CASSRDRDTEAFF. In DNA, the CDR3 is TGTGCCAGCTCACGGGACAGGGACACTGAAGCTTTCTTT.

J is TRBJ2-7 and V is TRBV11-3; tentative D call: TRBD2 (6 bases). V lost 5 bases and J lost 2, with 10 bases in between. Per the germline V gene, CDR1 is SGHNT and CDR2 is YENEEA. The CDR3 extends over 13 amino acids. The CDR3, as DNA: TGTGCCAGCAGCGCCGGGAGAACCTACGAGCAGTACTTC. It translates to CASSAGRTYEQYF.

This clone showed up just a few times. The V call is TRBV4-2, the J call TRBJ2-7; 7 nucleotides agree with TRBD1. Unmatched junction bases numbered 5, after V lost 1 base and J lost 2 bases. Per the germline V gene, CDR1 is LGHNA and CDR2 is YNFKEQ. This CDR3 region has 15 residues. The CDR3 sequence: CASSQGDSEAYEQYF. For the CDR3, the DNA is TGTGCCAGCAGCCAAGGGGACAGTGAAGCCTACGAGCAGTACTTC.

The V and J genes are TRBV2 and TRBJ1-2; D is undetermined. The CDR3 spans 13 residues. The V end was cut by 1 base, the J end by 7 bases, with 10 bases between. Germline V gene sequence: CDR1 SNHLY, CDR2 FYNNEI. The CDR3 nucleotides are TGTGCCAGCAGTGAAGTTCGAGGCGGTGGCTACACCTTC. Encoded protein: CASSEVRGGGYTF.

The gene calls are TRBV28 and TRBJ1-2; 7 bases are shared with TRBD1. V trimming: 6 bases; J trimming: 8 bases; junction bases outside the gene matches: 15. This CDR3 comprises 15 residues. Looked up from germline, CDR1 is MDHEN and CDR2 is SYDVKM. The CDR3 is CASRFGGGAAGGYTF. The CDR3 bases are TGTGCCAGCAGGTTCGGAGGGGGCGCTGCGGGCGGCTACACCTTC.

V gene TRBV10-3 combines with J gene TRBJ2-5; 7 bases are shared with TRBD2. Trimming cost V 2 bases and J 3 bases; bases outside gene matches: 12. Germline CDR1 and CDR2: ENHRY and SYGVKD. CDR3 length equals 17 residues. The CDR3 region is CAISEPLGGIRKETQYF. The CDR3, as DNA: TGTGCCATCAGTGAGCCCCTCGGGGGGATTCGGAAAGAGACCCAGTACTTC.

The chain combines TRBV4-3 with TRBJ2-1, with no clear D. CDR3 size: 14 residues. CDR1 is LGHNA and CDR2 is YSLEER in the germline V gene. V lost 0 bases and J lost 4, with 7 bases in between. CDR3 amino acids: CASSQDPQYNEQFF. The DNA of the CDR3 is TGCGCCAGCAGCCAAGATCCCCAGTACAATGAGCAGTTCTTC.

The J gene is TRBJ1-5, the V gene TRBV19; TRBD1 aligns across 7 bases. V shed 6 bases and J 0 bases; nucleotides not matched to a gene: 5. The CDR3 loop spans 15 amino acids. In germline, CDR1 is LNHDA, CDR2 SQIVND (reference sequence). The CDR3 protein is CASRRTGLSNQPQHF. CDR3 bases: TGTGCCAGTAGACGGACAGGTCTTAGCAATCAGCCCCAGCATTTT.

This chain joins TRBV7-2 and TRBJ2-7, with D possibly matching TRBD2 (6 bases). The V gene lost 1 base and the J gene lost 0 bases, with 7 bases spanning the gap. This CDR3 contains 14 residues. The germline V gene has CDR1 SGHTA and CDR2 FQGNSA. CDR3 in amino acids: CASSLGGVSYEQYF. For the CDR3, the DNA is TGTGCCAGCAGCTTAGGCGGGGTCTCCTACGAGCAGTACTTC.

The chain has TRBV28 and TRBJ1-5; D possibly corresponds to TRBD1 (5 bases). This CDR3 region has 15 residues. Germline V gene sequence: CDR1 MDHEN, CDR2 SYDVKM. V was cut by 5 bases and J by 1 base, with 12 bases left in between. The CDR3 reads CASSVQGWSNQPQHF. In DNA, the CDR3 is TGTGCCAGCAGTGTCCAGGGATGGAGCAATCAGCCCCAGCATTTT.

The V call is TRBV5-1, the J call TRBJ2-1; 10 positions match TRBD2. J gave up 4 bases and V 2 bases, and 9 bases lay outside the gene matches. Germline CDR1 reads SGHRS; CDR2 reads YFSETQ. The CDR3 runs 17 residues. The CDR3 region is CASSFVELAGAYNEQFF. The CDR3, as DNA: TGCGCCAGCAGCTTCGTCGAGCTAGCGGGAGCTTACAATGAGCAGTTCTTC. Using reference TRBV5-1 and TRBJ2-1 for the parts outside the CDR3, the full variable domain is KAGVTQTPRYLIKTRGQQVTLSCSPISGHRSVSWYQQTPGQGLQFLFEYFSETQRNKGNFPGRFSGRQFSNSRSEMNVSTLELGDSALYLCASSFVELAGAYNEQFFGPGTRLTVL.